Each of the 24 T cell receptor beta chains below was sequenced from the same sample in a study of shared clonotypes between healthy human individuals. Some clones are missing from TCRdb's copy, which holds only in-frame ones; the method was immunoSEQ multiplex PCR. The sample has about 330,000 clones, under 80% seen once. Sample: memory CD4+ T cells sorted from blood. Subset described: CD45RA-negative fraction. These receptors originate from a man aged 25-40 years in good health.

In the case of this clone: This sample includes further DNA sequences coding for the same CDR3. The chain employs TRBV28 and TRBJ2-7; D gene ambiguous. The CDR3 loop spans 11 amino acids. Germline loops: CDR1 MDHEN, CDR2 SYDVKM. V was shortened by 5 bases and J by 3 bases, with 5 bases between the two germline ends. The CDR3 nucleotides read TGTGCCAGCAGTCTATACTACGAGCAGTACTTC. It yields the protein CASSLYYEQYF.

The rearrangement links TRBV11-2 to TRBJ2-1, with 16 bases fitting TRBD2. Trimming removed 5 bases from V and 8 bases from J; junction bases left unmatched: 9. Per germline, CDR1 SGHAT and CDR2 FQNNGV. There are 17 residues in the CDR3. The CDR3 is CASSHLLGLAGGDEQFF. In nucleotides, the CDR3 is TGTGCCAGCAGCCACCTCTTGGGACTAGCGGGAGGGGATGAGCAGTTCTTC.

V usage is TRBV5-1 and J usage is TRBJ2-1; 8 bases map to TRBD2. Unmatched junction bases numbered 11, after V lost 5 bases and J lost 10 bases. Germline lookup yields CDR1 SGHRS and CDR2 YFSETQ. The CDR3 consists of 14 residues. CDR3 coding DNA: TGCGCCAGCAGTTCTGTTAGTAGCGGGAACGAGCAGTTCTTC. It codes for CASSSVSSGNEQFF.

The gene calls are TRBV7-2 and TRBJ1-1, with 8 nucleotides matching TRBD1. CDR3 size: 17 residues. CDR1 and CDR2 (germline): SGHTA, FQGNSA. Trimming cost V 5 bases and J 2 bases; bases outside gene matches: 13. CDR3: CASSPEAGTGSNTEAFF. CDR3 nucleotides: TGTGCCAGCAGCCCCGAAGCCGGGACAGGTTCTAACACTGAAGCTTTCTTT. Filled out from reference TRBV7-2 and TRBJ1-1, the complete variable domain reads GAGVSQSPSNKVTEKGKDVELRCDPISGHTALYWYRQSLGQGLEFLIYFQGNSAPDKSGLPSDRFSAERTGGSVSTLTIQRTQQEDSAVYLCASSPEAGTGSNTEAFFGQGTRLTVV.

The chain has TRBV19 and TRBJ2-1; TRBD1 agrees at 10 bases. V was clipped by 4 bases and J by 7 bases; unmatched bases: 10. CDR1 LNHDA and CDR2 SQIVND come from the germline V gene (reference sequence). The CDR3 extends over 16 amino acids. The CDR3 DNA reads TGTGCCAGTAGTACGGCCGGGACAGGGGTAATGAATGAGCAGTTCTTC. Its protein is CASSTAGTGVMNEQFF.

This rearrangement joins TRBV5-6 to TRBJ2-7; D not certain. Germline CDR1 is SGHDT and CDR2 is YYEEEE. V was shortened by 5 bases and J by 0 bases, with 12 bases between the two germline ends. The CDR3 totals 14 residues. The CDR3 coding sequence is TGTGCCAGCAGTTCTCTAGGGCCCTCCTACGAGCAGTACTTC. Its translation is CASSSLGPSYEQYF.

J is TRBJ2-6 and V is TRBV5-4; 7 positions match TRBD1. In germline, CDR1 is SGHNT, CDR2 YYREEE (reference sequence). The CDR3 is 17 amino acids. V gave up 0 bases and J gave up 2 bases; unmatched junction bases: 5. CDR3 DNA sequence: TGTGCCAGCAGCTTGGGACAGGGCCCAGCTGGGGCCAACGTCCTGACTTTC. It encodes CASSLGQGPAGANVLTF.

The J gene is TRBJ1-1, the V gene TRBV18; D remains ambiguous. CDR3 length: 14 amino acids. In germline, CDR1 is KGHSH, CDR2 LQKENI. The V end was cut by 2 bases, the J end by 6 bases, with 13 bases between. As DNA, the CDR3 is TGTGCCAGCTCACCAGGACTGATGGGAGCTGAAGCTTTCTTT. Residues: CASSPGLMGAEAFF.

The chain combines TRBV11-2 with TRBJ2-5; D gene uncertain. Trimming took off 2 bases at V and 0 bases at J, with 7 bases between the two ends. This CDR3 is 14 amino acids long. Germline CDR1 SGHAT, CDR2 FQNNGV. CDR3 residues: CASSLRDNQETQYF. DNA for the CDR3: TGTGCCAGCAGCTTACGCGACAACCAAGAGACCCAGTACTTC.

V and J are TRBV28 and TRBJ2-7; D unclear. Germline V gene data show CDR1 as MDHEN and CDR2 as SYDVKM. The CDR3 sequence is 15 residues long. Trimming removed 6 bases at V and 4 bases at J, with 19 bases between. The CDR3 is CASRLRTVSGYEQYF. In DNA, the CDR3 is TGTGCCAGCAGACTGCGGACGGTCTCCGGTTACGAGCAGTACTTC.

This clone was seen only once. The chain has TRBV6-1 and TRBJ2-3; no reliable D call. CDR1 is MNHNS, CDR2 SASEGT, per germline. Trimming pared 4 bases from V and 2 bases from J, leaving 13 bases between. This CDR3 comprises 15 residues. The CDR3 DNA sequence: TGTGCCAGCAGTGGTGTCGTAGTGCTCACAGATACGCAGTATTTT. Translated: CASSGVVVLTDTQYF.

J is TRBJ2-7 and V is TRBV10-3, with a weak D call TRBD1 (5 bases). Germline V gene lookup returns CDR1 ENHRY and CDR2 SYGVKD. The V end was cut by 0 bases, the J end by 5 bases, with 17 bases between. The CDR3 length is 16 residues. Written as DNA, the CDR3 is TGTGCCATCAGTGAGTCGAAATTCTATCCGGACAACGAGCAGTACTTC. Translating gives CAISESKFYPDNEQYF.

This chain uses TRBV25-1 with TRBJ1-2; maybe TRBD1 (5 bases). Trimming removed 4 bases from V and 2 bases from J, with 11 bases in between. The germline V gene has CDR1 MGHDK and CDR2 SYGVNS. The CDR3 sequence is 14 residues long. The CDR3 protein is CASSARDRNYGYTF. As DNA, the CDR3 is TGTGCCAGCAGTGCGCGGGACCGCAACTATGGCTACACCTTC.

This rearrangement joins TRBV5-1 to TRBJ1-2, with a tentative D call TRBD1 (5 bases). The CDR3 loop spans 13 amino acids. Germline V gene sequence: CDR1 SGHRS, CDR2 YFSETQ. V lost 0 bases to trimming and J lost 6 bases, with 9 bases between them. Written as DNA, the CDR3 is TGCGCCAGCAGCTTGGGGGGACTGGATGGCTACACCTTC. Translated, it gives CASSLGGLDGYTF.

This rearrangement joins TRBV19 to TRBJ2-1; no definite D call. This CDR3 is 13 amino acids long. The V end lost 4 bases, the J end lost 2 bases, and 6 bases lay between the germline ends. Germline CDR1 LNHDA, CDR2 SQIVND (reference sequence). CDR3 nucleotide sequence: TGTGCCAGTAGTAGCGAAGCCTACAATGAGCAGTTCTTC. It yields the protein CASSSEAYNEQFF.

In this sample, this clone turned up a few times. The chain is built from TRBV6-1 and TRBJ1-4, with D maybe TRBD1 (6 bases). Trimming took 9 bases from V and 0 from J, leaving 11 bases between them. Germline assignment: CDR1 MNHNS and CDR2 SASEGT. The CDR3 covers 14 residues. The CDR3, as DNA: TGTGCCAGTCGGACAGCTGCAACTAATGAAAAACTGTTTTTT. Amino acid sequence: CASRTAATNEKLFF.

The chain has TRBV20-1 and TRBJ2-7; a possible D gene is TRBD2 (6 bases). Germline V CDR1 and CDR2: DFQATT, SNEGSKA (reference sequence). The CDR3 runs 11 residues. With 3 bases removed from V and 9 bases from J, the gap between germline ends came to 12 bases. CDR3 bases: TGCAGTGCTAGCGGGAGATTCGGGCAGTACTTC. Its protein product is CSASGRFGQYF.

With respect to this clone: A far larger clone is just one base off, so this is likely a read error. The sample has other DNA sequences that encode this CDR3 too. This CDR3 reads CASSLTGYEQYF. The CDR3 DNA is TGTGCCAGCAGCTTAACGGGCTACGAGCAGTACTTC. The V and J genes are TRBV7-2 and TRBJ2-7; D remains ambiguous. Germline lookup yields CDR1 SGHTA and CDR2 FQGNSA. Trimming took 2 bases from V and 3 from J, leaving 5 bases between them. CDR3 length: 12 residues.

Of note for this clone: The junction departs from germline at one end; a sequencing error may be responsible. The chain combines TRBV11-2 with TRBJ2-7, with TRBD1 matching over 10 bases. Germline V gives CDR1 SGHAT, CDR2 FQNNGV. The CDR3 totals 13 residues. In nucleotides, the CDR3 is TGTGCCAGCAGCTTACGGCCGGGACAGGGGTGGGACTTC. Translating gives CASSLRPGQGWDF.

J is TRBJ2-2 and V is TRBV19, with D possibly TRBD1 on 5 matching bases. Germline V gene data show CDR1 as LNHDA and CDR2 as SQIVND (reference sequence). The V end lost 4 bases, the J end lost 13 bases, and 13 bases lay between the germline ends. CDR3 length equals 12 residues. The CDR3 sequence: CASSTDTRVLFF. The CDR3 DNA sequence: TGTGCCAGTAGTACGGACACGCGAGTGCTGTTTTTT.

The rearrangement joins TRBV2 to TRBJ2-7; TRBD1 aligns across 7 bases. The CDR3 runs to 13 residues. Germline lookup yields CDR1 SNHLY and CDR2 FYNNEI. With 7 bases clipped from V and 3 bases from J, the junction kept 6 bases outside the gene matches. CDR3 sequence (DNA): TGTGCCAGCACAGGGGGTTTGGGCTACGAGCAGTACTTC. Translated: CASTGGLGYEQYF.

The chain combines TRBV10-1 with TRBJ2-2; no definite D call. V was pared by 2 bases and J by 3 bases, with 1 base between. Germline V CDR1 and CDR2: WNHNN, SYGVQD (reference sequence). This CDR3 is built from 12 residues. CDR3 protein: CASSEHTGELFF. CDR3 bases: TGCGCCAGCAGTGAGCACACCGGGGAGCTGTTTTTT.

This clone occurred once. The chain joins TRBV11-2 to TRBJ1-3; D ambiguous. CDR1 and CDR2 (germline): SGHAT, FQNNGV. Trimming took off 4 bases at V and 2 bases at J, with 3 bases between the two ends. The CDR3 length is 12 residues. CDR3 in DNA: TGTGCCAGCAGCTGGGCTGGAAACACCATATATTTT. Translating it yields CASSWAGNTIYF.

The chain joins TRBV9 to TRBJ2-6; D not certain. Germline values: CDR1 SGDLS, CDR2 YYNGEE. V lost 3 bases, J lost 4 bases, and 5 bases lay in between. The CDR3 is 13 residues long. The CDR3 sequence: CASSASGANVLTF. As DNA, the CDR3 is TGTGCCAGCAGCGCCTCCGGGGCCAACGTCCTGACTTTC.